A single T cell receptor beta chain is shown here with its context. Its target is unknown. This entry belongs to a study of siplizumab effects on memory and regulatory T cells. Assay used: immunoSEQ multiplex PCR; TCRdb lists only in-frame clones, some missing. The sample holds around 110,000 clones, roughly 94% seen once. The CDR3 extends over 17 amino acids. V shed 3 bases and J 7 bases; nucleotides not matched to a gene: 14. The germline V gene has CDR1 SGHAT and CDR2 FQNNGV. General study findings and limits: Unstimulated subsets were the mapping target of only a minor fraction of alloreactive clones.

The sequenced material came from non-Treg CD4+ T cells sorted from blood. This sequence joins TRBV11-2 and TRBJ2-1; 8 nucleotides agree with TRBD1. The clonotype was recovered from a human donor in good health. The CDR3 bases are TGTGCCAGCAGCTTTCCTGGGGGCAGGGGGCTTGAGAATGAGCAGTTCTTC. Its translation: CASSFPGGRGLENEQFF.